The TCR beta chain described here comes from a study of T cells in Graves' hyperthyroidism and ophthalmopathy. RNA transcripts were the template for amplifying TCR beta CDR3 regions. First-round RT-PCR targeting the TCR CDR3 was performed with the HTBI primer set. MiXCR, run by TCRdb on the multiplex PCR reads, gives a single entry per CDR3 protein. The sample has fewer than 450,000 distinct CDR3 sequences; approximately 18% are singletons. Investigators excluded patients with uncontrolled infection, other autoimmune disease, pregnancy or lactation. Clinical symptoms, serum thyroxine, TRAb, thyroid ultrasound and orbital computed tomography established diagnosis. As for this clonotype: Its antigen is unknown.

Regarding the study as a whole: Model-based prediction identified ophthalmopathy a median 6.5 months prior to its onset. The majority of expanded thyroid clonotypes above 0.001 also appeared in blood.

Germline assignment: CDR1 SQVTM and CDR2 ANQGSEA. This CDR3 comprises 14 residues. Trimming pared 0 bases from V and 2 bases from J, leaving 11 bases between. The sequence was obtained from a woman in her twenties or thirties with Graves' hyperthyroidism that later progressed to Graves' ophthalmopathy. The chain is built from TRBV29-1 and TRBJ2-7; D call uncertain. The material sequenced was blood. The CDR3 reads CSVEDREETYEQYF. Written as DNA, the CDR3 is TGCAGCGTTGAAGATAGAGAGGAAACCTACGAGCAGTACTTC.